The rows below give T cell receptor beta chains drawn from one sample of a study of blood T cell repertoires in COVID-19. TCRdb keeps only in-frame clones here, not all; method: immunoSEQ multiplex PCR. Of about 180,000 clones listed, approximately 89% are singletons. Material: peripheral blood. Every receptor here comes from a woman between 25 and 40 years old with acute or convalescent COVID-19. CDR3s include the opening cysteine and the closing phenylalanine or tryptophan. The D gene is left open where the match is weak. Part of the rows lack a size; the others show once, few, many or a class for expanded clones.

V gene	J gene	clone size	D gene	CDR3 protein	CDR3 DNA
TRBV10-3	TRBJ2-1	-	-	CAISEGGDNGDEQFF	TGTGCCATCAGTGAGGGGGGGGACAATGGCGATGAGCAGTTCTTC
TRBV2	TRBJ2-2	-	-	CASSDPFGELFF	TGTGCCAGCAGTGACCCATTCGGGGAGCTGTTTTTT
TRBV6-4	TRBJ2-1	-	-	CASSDLSGDEQFF	TGTGCCAGCAGTGACTTGTCCGGGGATGAGCAGTTCTTC
TRBV18	TRBJ1-3	-	-	CASAGIPNSGNTIYF	TGTGCCAGCGCGGGGATTCCGAACTCTGGAAACACCATATATTTT
TRBV28	TRBJ2-1	once	TRBD1	CASSQGTGAYNEQFF	TGTGCCAGCAGTCAGGGGACAGGGGCGTACAATGAGCAGTTCTTC
TRBV28	TRBJ2-1	once	TRBD2	CASSAGRASYNEQFF	TGTGCCAGCAGCGCCGGGAGGGCCTCCTACAATGAGCAGTTCTTC
TRBV6-5	TRBJ2-3	once	-	CASSIRRDTQYF	TGTGCCAGCAGCATACGTCGGGATACGCAGTATTTT
TRBV9	TRBJ1-2	-	TRBD1	CASSSPSGQVYGYTF	TGTGCCAGCAGCTCCCCCTCCGGACAGGTCTATGGCTACACCTTC
TRBV15	TRBJ2-1	-	-	CATSNPGDNEQFF	TGTGCCACCAGCAATCCCGGGGACAATGAGCAGTTCTTC
TRBV10-1	TRBJ1-1	-	-	CASSVGARTEAFF	TGCGCCAGCAGTGTGGGGGCTCGTACTGAAGCTTTCTTT
TRBV30	TRBJ2-7	-	TRBD1	CAWSVPGGIDEQYF	TGTGCCTGGAGTGTACCAGGGGGCATCGACGAGCAGTACTTC
TRBV6-5	TRBJ1-1	-	-	CASSVIQGLNTEAFF	TGTGCCAGCAGCGTGATACAGGGTTTGAACACTGAAGCTTTCTTT
TRBV6-5	TRBJ2-1	-	-	CASSSLSEQFF	TGTGCCAGCAGCTCCTTGAGTGAGCAGTTCTTC
TRBV28	TRBJ2-5	-	-	CASSMNGDREVGETQYF	TGTGCCAGCAGTATGAATGGTGACAGGGAGGTCGGAGAGACCCAGTACTTC
TRBV30	TRBJ2-7	-	TRBD1	CACTGESYEQYF	TGTGCCTGCACAGGGGAGAGCTACGAGCAGTACTTC
TRBV7-8	TRBJ1-5	-	TRBD1	CASSLGTGFDQPQHF	TGTGCCAGCAGCTTGGGGACAGGGTTCGATCAGCCCCAGCATTTT
TRBV9	TRBJ2-3	-	TRBD2	CASSGRAGDTDTQYF	TGTGCCAGCAGCGGCCGAGCGGGAGACACAGATACGCAGTATTTT
TRBV5-1	TRBJ1-4	-	TRBD1	CASSFGQGNEKLFF	TGCGCCAGCAGCTTTGGACAGGGCAATGAAAAACTGTTTTTT
TRBV20-1	TRBJ1-3	-	-	CSGGSGNTIYF	TGCAGTGGAGGCTCTGGAAACACCATATATTTT
TRBV11-3	TRBJ2-1	-	TRBD2	CASSPGGRYNEQFF	TGTGCCAGCAGCCCGGGAGGGCGGTACAATGAGCAGTTCTTC
TRBV14	TRBJ1-4	once	-	CASSQGGHEKLFF	TGTGCCAGCAGCCAAGGTGGCCACGAAAAACTGTTTTTT
TRBV2	TRBJ2-6	-	TRBD2	CATVRPGGPGGANVLTF	TGTGCCACCGTACGACCGGGAGGGCCGGGGGGGGCCAACGTCCTGACTTTC
TRBV2	TRBJ2-7	-	-	CASSGGPLSYEQYF	TGTGCCAGCAGTGGAGGGCCCCTCTCCTACGAGCAGTACTTC
TRBV18	TRBJ2-3	once	TRBD1	CASSPGQGPLVDTQYF	TGTGCCAGCTCACCGGGACAGGGACCCCTGGTAGATACGCAGTATTTT
TRBV5-1	TRBJ1-2	-	TRBD1	CASSIGQGTSGYTF	TGCGCCAGCAGCATAGGACAGGGAACGAGTGGCTACACCTTC
TRBV11-2	TRBJ2-1	-	-	CASSLALPNEQFF	TGTGCCAGCAGCTTAGCACTACCCAATGAGCAGTTCTTC
TRBV4-1	TRBJ2-1	-	TRBD2	CASSLRTSGFGNEQFF	TGCGCCAGCAGCCTCCGGACTAGCGGGTTCGGAAATGAGCAGTTCTTC
TRBV6-1	TRBJ1-3	-	-	CASSEVQGGNTIYF	TGTGCCAGCAGTGAAGTCCAGGGTGGAAACACCATATATTTT
TRBV7-9	TRBJ1-1	-	-	CASSPSPDTEAFF	TGTGCCAGCAGCCCCTCTCCGGACACTGAAGCTTTCTTT